This entry is about one T cell receptor beta chain. Its cognate antigen is unknown. The sample is drawn from a study of T cell repertoires in cytomegalovirus infection. On the study more broadly: Carrying CMV and the relevant HLA type showed in public TCR beta signatures.

V shed 4 bases and J shed 1 base, with 8 bases lying between them. The CDR3 contains 14 residues. Germline values: CDR1 SGHVS, CDR2 FNYEAQ. Via MiXCR, TCRdb re-called the reads, giving one row per CDR3 protein. The sample holds around 350,000 distinct CDR3 sequences, roughly 18% seen once. General observations from the study: HLA-C-restricted CMV clonotypes gave the most frequent clonotype in two of eight donors.

This chain links TRBV7-6 with TRBJ2-4, with no clear D. Sequencing used PBMCs. The clonotype comes from a human donor in good health (CMV status not recorded). Some clones in this sample may be carry-over from other donors' samples. The CDR3 sequence: CASSYTEAKNIQYF. The CDR3 DNA is TGTGCCAGCAGCTATACAGAGGCCAAAAACATTCAGTACTTC.